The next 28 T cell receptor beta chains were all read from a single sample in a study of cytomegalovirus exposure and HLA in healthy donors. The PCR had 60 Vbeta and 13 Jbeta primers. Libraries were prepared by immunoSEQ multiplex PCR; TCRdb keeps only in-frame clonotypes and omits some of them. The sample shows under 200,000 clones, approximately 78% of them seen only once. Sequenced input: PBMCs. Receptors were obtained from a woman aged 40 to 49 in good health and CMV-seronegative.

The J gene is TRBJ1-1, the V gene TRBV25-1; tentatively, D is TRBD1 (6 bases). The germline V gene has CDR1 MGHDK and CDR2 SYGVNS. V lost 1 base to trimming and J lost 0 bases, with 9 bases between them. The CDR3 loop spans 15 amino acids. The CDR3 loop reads CASSESGQMNTEAFF. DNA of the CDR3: TGTGCCAGCAGTGAATCAGGACAGATGAACACTGAAGCTTTCTTT. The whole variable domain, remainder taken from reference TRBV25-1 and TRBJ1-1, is EADIYQTPRYLVIGTGKKITLECSQTMGHDKMYWYQQDPGMELHLIHYSYGVNSTEKGDLSSESTVSRIRTEHFPLTLESARPSHTSQYLCASSESGQMNTEAFFGQGTRLTVV.

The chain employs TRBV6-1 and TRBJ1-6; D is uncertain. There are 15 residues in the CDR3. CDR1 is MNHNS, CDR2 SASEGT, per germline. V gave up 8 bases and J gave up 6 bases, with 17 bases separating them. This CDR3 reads CASGGGLNFNSPLHF. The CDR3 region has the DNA TGTGCCAGCGGAGGAGGGTTGAATTTTAATTCACCCCTCCACTTT.

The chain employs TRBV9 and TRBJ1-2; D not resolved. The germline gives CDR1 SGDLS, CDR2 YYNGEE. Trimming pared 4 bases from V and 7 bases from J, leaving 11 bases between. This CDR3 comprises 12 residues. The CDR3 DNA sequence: TGTGCCAGCAGCCGAGGCGGCCGTGGCTACACCTTC. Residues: CASSRGGRGYTF.

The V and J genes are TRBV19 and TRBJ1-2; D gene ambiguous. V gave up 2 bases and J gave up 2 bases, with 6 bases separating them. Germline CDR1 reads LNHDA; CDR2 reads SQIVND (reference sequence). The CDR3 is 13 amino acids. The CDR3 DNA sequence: TGTGCCAGTAGTATAACAGTAAACTATGGCTACACCTTC. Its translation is CASSITVNYGYTF. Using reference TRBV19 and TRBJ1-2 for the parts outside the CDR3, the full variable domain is DGGITQSPKYLFRKEGQNVTLSCEQNLNHDAMYWYRQDPGQGLRLIYYSQIVNDFQKGDIAEGYSVSREKKESFPLTVTSAQKNPTAFYLCASSITVNYGYTFGSGTRLTVV.

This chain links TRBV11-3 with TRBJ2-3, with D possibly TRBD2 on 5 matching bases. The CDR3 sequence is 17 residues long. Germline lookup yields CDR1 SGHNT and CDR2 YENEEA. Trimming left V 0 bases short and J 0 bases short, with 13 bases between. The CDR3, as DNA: TGTGCCAGCAGCTTAGATCTGAGGAGCGGAAGCACAGATACGCAGTATTTT. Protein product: CASSLDLRSGSTDTQYF.

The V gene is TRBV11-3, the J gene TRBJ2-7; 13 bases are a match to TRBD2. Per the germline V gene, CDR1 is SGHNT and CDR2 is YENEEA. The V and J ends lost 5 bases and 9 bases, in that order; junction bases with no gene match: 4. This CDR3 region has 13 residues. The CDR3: CASSPGLAGRQYF. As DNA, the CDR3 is TGTGCCAGCAGCCCGGGACTAGCGGGGAGGCAGTACTTC.

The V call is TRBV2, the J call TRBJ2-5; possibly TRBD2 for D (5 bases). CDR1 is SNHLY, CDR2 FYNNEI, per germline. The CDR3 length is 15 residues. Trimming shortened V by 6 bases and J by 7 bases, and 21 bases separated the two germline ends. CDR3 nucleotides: TGTGCCAGCAGGGGCCAGACTCTTTCTGAGGGGACCCAGTACTTC. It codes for CASRGQTLSEGTQYF.

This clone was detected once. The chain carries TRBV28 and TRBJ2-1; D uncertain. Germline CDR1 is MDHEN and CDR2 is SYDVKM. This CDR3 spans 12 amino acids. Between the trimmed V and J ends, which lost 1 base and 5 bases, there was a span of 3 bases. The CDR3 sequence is CASSLLNNEQFF. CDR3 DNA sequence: TGTGCCAGCAGTTTATTAAACAATGAGCAGTTCTTC.

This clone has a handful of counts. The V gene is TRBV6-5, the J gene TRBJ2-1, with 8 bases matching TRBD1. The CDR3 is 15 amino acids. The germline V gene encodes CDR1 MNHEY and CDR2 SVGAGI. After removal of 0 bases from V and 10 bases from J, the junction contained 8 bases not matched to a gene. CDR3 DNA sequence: TGTGCCAGCAGTTACTCGATGACAGGGGCAGGCGAGCAGTTCTTC. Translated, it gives CASSYSMTGAGEQFF.

CDR3: CASSQVGRHGYTF. In nucleotides, the CDR3 is TGCGCCAGCAGCCAAGTCGGCAGGCATGGCTACACCTTC. V gene TRBV4-1 combines with J gene TRBJ1-2; D call uncertain. CDR3 length equals 13 residues. Germline-derived CDR1 and CDR2 are MGHRA and YSYEKL. V lost 1 base and J lost 6, with 9 bases in between.

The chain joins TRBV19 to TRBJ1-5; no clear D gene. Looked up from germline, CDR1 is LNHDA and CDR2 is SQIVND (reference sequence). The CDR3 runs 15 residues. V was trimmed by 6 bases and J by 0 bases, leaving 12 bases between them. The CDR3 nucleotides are TGTGCCAGTAGATCGAGAGCTTATAGCAATCAGCCCCAGCATTTT. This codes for CASRSRAYSNQPQHF.

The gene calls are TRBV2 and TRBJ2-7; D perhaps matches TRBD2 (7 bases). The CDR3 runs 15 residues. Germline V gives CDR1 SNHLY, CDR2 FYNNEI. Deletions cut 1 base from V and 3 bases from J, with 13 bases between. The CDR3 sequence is CASSEDGGGYYEQYF. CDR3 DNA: TGTGCCAGCAGTGAAGATGGGGGGGGCTACTACGAGCAGTACTTC.

CDR3 residues: CASSENEGLAGDNEQFF. CDR3 bases: TGTGCCAGCAGTGAAAATGAGGGACTAGCGGGGGACAATGAGCAGTTCTTC. This chain joins TRBV6-1 and TRBJ2-1, with 14 bases fitting TRBD2. Unmatched junction bases numbered 5, after V lost 2 bases and J lost 5 bases. The CDR3 loop spans 17 amino acids. The germline V gene encodes CDR1 MNHNS and CDR2 SASEGT.

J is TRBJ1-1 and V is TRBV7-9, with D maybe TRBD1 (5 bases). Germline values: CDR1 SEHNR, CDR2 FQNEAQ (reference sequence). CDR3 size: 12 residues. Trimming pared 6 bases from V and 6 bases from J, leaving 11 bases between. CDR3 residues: CASRWGVAEAFF. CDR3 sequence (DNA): TGTGCCAGCAGGTGGGGGGTCGCTGAAGCTTTCTTT.

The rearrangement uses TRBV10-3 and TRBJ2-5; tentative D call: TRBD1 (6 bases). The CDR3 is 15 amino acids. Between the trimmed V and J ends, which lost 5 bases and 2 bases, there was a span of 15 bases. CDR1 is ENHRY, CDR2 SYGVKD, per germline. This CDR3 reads CAISTGQRLQETQYF. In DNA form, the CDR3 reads TGTGCCATCAGTACTGGACAGAGACTACAAGAGACCCAGTACTTC.

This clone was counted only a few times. CDR3 loop: CASSKTSGGLQETQYF. The CDR3 DNA reads as TGTGCCAGTAGTAAGACTAGCGGGGGACTCCAAGAGACCCAGTACTTC. V usage is TRBV19 and J usage is TRBJ2-5; 12 nucleotides align to TRBD2. The germline CDR1 and CDR2 sequences are LNHDA and SQIVND (reference sequence). The CDR3 consists of 16 residues. The V and J ends lost 4 bases and 1 base, in that order; junction bases with no gene match: 4.

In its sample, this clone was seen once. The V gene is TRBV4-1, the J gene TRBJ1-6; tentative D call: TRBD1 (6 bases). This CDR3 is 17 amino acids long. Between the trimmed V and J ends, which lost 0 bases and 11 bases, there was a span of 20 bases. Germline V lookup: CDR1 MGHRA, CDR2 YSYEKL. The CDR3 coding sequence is TGCGCCAGCAGCCAAGATAGATCAGGGGTGCGTTCGGCACCCCTCCACTTT. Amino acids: CASSQDRSGVRSAPLHF.

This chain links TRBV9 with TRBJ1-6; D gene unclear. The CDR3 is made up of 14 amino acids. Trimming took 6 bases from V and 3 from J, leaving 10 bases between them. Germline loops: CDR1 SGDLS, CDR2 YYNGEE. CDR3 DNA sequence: TGTGCCAGCAACGAGGATGGCTATAATTCACCCCTCCACTTT. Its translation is CASNEDGYNSPLHF.

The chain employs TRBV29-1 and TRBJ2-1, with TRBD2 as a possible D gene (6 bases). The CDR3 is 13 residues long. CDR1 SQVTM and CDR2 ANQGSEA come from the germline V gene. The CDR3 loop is CGGCFSSYNEQFF. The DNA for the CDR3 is TGCGGGGGGTGCTTTAGCTCCTACAATGAGCAGTTCTTC.

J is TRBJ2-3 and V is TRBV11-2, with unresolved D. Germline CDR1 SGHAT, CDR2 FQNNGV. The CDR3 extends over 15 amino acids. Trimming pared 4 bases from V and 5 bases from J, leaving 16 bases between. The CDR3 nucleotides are TGTGCCAGCAGCTCCTTAGCCCGGTGGGTAGATACGCAGTATTTT. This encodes CASSSLARWVDTQYF.

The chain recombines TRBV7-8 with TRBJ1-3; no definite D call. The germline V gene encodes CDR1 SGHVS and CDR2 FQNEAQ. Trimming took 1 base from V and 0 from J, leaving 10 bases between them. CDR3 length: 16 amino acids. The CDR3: CASSLVTRDSGNTIYF. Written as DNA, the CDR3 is TGTGCCAGCAGCTTAGTGACGAGGGACTCTGGAAACACCATATATTTT.

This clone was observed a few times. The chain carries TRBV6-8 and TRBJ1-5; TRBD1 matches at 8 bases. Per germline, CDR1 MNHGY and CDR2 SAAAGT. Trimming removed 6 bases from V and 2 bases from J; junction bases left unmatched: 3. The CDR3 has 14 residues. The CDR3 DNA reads TGTGCCAGCAGCACGGGACAGGGCAATCAGCCCCAGCATTTT. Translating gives CASSTGQGNQPQHF.

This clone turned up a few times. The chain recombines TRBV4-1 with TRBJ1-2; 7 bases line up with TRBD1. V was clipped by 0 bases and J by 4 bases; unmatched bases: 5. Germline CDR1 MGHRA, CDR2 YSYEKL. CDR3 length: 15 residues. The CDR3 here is CASSQDGQVFYGYTF. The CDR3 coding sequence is TGCGCCAGCAGCCAAGACGGACAGGTTTTCTATGGCTACACCTTC.

The CDR3 protein is CASSDPDRGRGRSYNEQFF. CDR3 DNA: TGTGCCAGCAGTGACCCGGACAGGGGGCGCGGTCGGTCCTACAATGAGCAGTTCTTC. J is TRBJ2-1 and V is TRBV6-1; 11 nucleotides match TRBD1. The trim removed 3 bases at V and 1 base at J, leaving 11 bases unmatched. The germline gives CDR1 MNHNS, CDR2 SASEGT. The CDR3 consists of 19 residues.

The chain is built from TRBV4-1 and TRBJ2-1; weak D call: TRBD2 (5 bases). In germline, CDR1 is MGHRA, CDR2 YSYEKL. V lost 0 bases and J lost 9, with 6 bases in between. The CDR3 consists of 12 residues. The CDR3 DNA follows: TGCGCCAGCAGCCAAGATGGACTTGAGCAGTTCTTC. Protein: CASSQDGLEQFF.

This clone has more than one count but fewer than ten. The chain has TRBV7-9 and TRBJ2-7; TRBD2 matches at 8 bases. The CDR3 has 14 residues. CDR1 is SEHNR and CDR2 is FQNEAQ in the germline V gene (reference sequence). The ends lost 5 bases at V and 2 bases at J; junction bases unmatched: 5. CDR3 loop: CASSQLAAPYEQYF. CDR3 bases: TGTGCCAGCAGCCAACTAGCGGCCCCCTACGAGCAGTACTTC.

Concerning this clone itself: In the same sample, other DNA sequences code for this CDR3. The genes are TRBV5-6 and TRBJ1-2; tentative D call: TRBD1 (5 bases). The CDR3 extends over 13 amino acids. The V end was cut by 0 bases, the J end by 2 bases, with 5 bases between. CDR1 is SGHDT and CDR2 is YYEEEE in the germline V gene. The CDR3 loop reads CASSLGQNYGYTF. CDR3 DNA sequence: TGTGCCAGCAGCTTGGGACAGAACTATGGCTACACCTTC.

The CDR3 sequence is CASSLSGGGDTQYF. The CDR3 nucleotides read TGTGCCAGCAGTCTTAGCGGGGGAGGAGATACGCAGTATTTT. V and J are TRBV6-4 and TRBJ2-3; 9 bases align to TRBD2. Trimming removed 5 bases from V and 5 bases from J; junction bases left unmatched: 5. The CDR3 extends over 14 amino acids. CDR1 MRHNA and CDR2 SNTAGT come from the germline V gene.